The next 14 T cell receptor beta chains were all read from a single sample in a study of cytomegalovirus exposure and HLA in healthy donors. Vbeta (60) and Jbeta (13) primers were used in the PCR. Clones were read by immunoSEQ multiplex PCR, and TCRdb kept only the in-frame ones, dropping some. The data hold about 100,000 clones, with roughly 70% observed a single time. The sample taken for sequencing was PBMCs. These receptors were obtained from a man in his fifties or sixties in good health and CMV-seronegative.

V is TRBV9 and J is TRBJ2-3, with 9 bases fitting TRBD2. This CDR3 spans 15 amino acids. V trimming: 0 bases; J trimming: 5 bases; junction bases outside the gene matches: 4. Germline V gene sequence: CDR1 SGDLS, CDR2 YYNGEE. The CDR3 DNA follows: TGTGCCAGCAGCGTAGGGTATAGCGGGGGAGATACGCAGTATTTT. Translating it yields CASSVGYSGGDTQYF.

The V and J genes are TRBV7-4 and TRBJ1-5, with TRBD1 matching over 10 bases. Germline trimming cut 3 bases from V and 4 bases from J; bases unmatched to any gene: 15. Germline CDR1 is SGHVT and CDR2 is SQSDAQ. The CDR3 length is 19 residues. The CDR3 here is CASSFPGQGNYNGNQPQHF. The CDR3 DNA reads TGTGCCAGCAGCTTCCCGGGACAGGGGAACTATAACGGGAATCAGCCCCAGCATTTT.

The CDR3 is CASSLDLGETQYF. The CDR3 bases are TGTGCCAGCAGCTTAGACTTAGGCGAGACCCAGTACTTC. This sequence joins TRBV6-4 and TRBJ2-5, with no clear D. Per the germline V gene, CDR1 is MRHNA and CDR2 is SNTAGT. The CDR3 sequence is 13 residues long. V was trimmed by 6 bases and J by 5 bases, leaving 13 bases between them.

This clone was seen only a few times. The chain couples TRBV28 to TRBJ1-5; D ambiguous. V shed 5 bases and J shed 5 bases, with 7 bases lying between them. CDR1 MDHEN and CDR2 SYDVKM come from the germline V gene. This CDR3 region has 12 residues. This CDR3 is CASSISDQPQHF. The CDR3, as DNA: TGTGCCAGCAGTATATCGGATCAGCCCCAGCATTTT.

The count of this clone is one. The CDR3 here is CASSYEAGAVRGYTF. CDR3 bases: TGTGCCAGCAGTTACGAGGCAGGGGCAGTACGGGGCTACACCTTC. This chain uses TRBV6-5 with TRBJ1-2; possibly TRBD1 for D (6 bases). The germline V gene encodes CDR1 MNHEY and CDR2 SVGAGI. This CDR3 is 15 amino acids long. Trimming removed 2 bases at V and 8 bases at J, with 18 bases between.

About this clone itself: The junction departs from the called germline gene at one end, perhaps through a read error. J is TRBJ2-5 and V is TRBV7-9; TRBD2 agrees at 7 bases. The CDR3 extends over 16 amino acids. Germline CDR1 reads SEHNR; CDR2 reads FQNEAQ (reference sequence). CDR3 DNA sequence: TGTTCCAGCAGCTTACTTGGGCCGTCGGGAGGAGAGACCCAGTACTTC. Protein product: CSSSLLGPSGGETQYF. The full variable domain, with the rest looked up from reference TRBV7-9 and TRBJ2-5, is DTGVSQNPRHKITKRGQNVTFRCDPISEHNRLYWYRQTLGQGPEFLTYFQNEAQLEKSRLLSDRFSAERPKGSFSTLEIQRTEQGDSAMYLCSSSLLGPSGGETQYFGPGTRLLVL.

This chain connects TRBV11-2 to TRBJ1-1, with D maybe TRBD1 (6 bases). In germline, CDR1 is SGHAT, CDR2 FQNNGV. V was trimmed by 8 bases and J by 7 bases, leaving 14 bases between them. This CDR3 has 12 amino acids. The CDR3 is CASLGGQNEAFF. CDR3 DNA: TGTGCCAGCCTGGGGGGGCAAAATGAAGCTTTCTTT.

Of note for this clone: The junction departs from the called germline gene at one end, perhaps through a read error. Other DNA sequences in the sample encode the same CDR3. This chain uses TRBV5-4 with TRBJ1-2; 8 bases are a match to TRBD1. Per the germline V gene, CDR1 is SGHNT and CDR2 is YYREEE (reference sequence). The CDR3 covers 15 residues. CDR3 nucleotide sequence: TGCGCCAGCAGCTCGTACGGACAGGGTGCGTACGGCTACACCTTC. Translating gives CASSSYGQGAYGYTF.

The chain has TRBV7-9 and TRBJ1-2; D gene ambiguous. This CDR3 comprises 13 residues. The V and J ends lost 3 bases and 6 bases respectively, with 11 bases between them. Germline CDR1 SEHNR, CDR2 FQNEAQ (reference sequence). Here the CDR3 DNA reads TGTGCCAGCAGCTTCGGACTTAAGGATGGCTACACCTTC. Amino acids: CASSFGLKDGYTF.

The chain is built from TRBV19 and TRBJ2-1, with 7 bases identical to TRBD1. The V and J ends lost 6 bases and 3 bases, in that order; junction bases with no gene match: 8. This CDR3 has 15 amino acids. Germline CDR1 is LNHDA and CDR2 is SQIVND (reference sequence). In nucleotides, the CDR3 is TGTGCCAGTAGAAGGACAGGACGGAACTACAATGAGCAGTTCTTC. This translates into CASRRTGRNYNEQFF.

V is TRBV18 and J is TRBJ1-2; TRBD1 matches 8 bases. The V segment lost 3 bases and the J segment 4 bases; nucleotides outside the gene matches: 4. Germline CDR1 and CDR2: KGHSH and LQKENI. The CDR3 consists of 14 residues. The CDR3 is CASSPDRDLYGYTF. CDR3 coding DNA: TGTGCCAGCTCACCGGACAGGGACCTCTATGGCTACACCTTC.

This clone was seen more than once but under ten times. This chain links TRBV6-1 with TRBJ1-1; D is uncertain. CDR1 is MNHNS and CDR2 is SASEGT in the germline V gene. Trimming left V 7 bases short and J 4 bases short, with 19 bases between. The CDR3 is 15 amino acids. The CDR3 sequence: CASTSLSNGGTEAFF. The CDR3 DNA is TGTGCCAGCACCTCCCTCTCGAACGGAGGCACTGAAGCTTTCTTT.

V and J are TRBV6-1 and TRBJ2-7; TRBD2 matches at 8 bases. This CDR3 has 17 residues. Losses at the gene ends were 3 bases for V and 7 bases for J; bases not matched to a gene: 17. Per the germline V gene, CDR1 is MNHNS and CDR2 is SASEGT. CDR3 loop: CASSELPGTSRRWEQYF. The CDR3 DNA is TGTGCCAGCAGTGAGCTTCCCGGGACTAGTCGGAGGTGGGAGCAGTACTTC.

V and J are TRBV7-2 and TRBJ1-5; no clear D. The V end lost 3 bases, the J end lost 1 base, and 4 bases lay between the germline ends. Germline assignment: CDR1 SGHTA and CDR2 FQGNSA. The CDR3 is 13 amino acids. CDR3 sequence reads: CASSFRSNQPQHF. The DNA of the CDR3 is TGTGCCAGCAGCTTCCGGAGCAATCAGCCCCAGCATTTT.